The entry below describes one T cell receptor beta chain. Its antigen is as yet unknown. This sample is drawn from a study of CD8 T cells in Susac syndrome. About the study: Eight or nine of the sequenced Susac syndrome patients were in remission, and roughly six had active disease. Study-level results: CD8+ clonal expansion in Susac peaked in TEMRA cells and active patients.

The CDR3 consists of 12 residues. With 4 bases removed from V and 4 bases from J, the gap between germline ends came to 8 bases. Reverse transcription used about 0.45 to 1 ug RNA and random hexamers. The authors amplified TCR beta CDR3 across 54 Vbeta and 13 Jbeta using immunoSEQ multiplex PCR. Using its own MiXCR run on the immunoSEQ multiplex PCR reads, TCRdb lists one record per CDR3 protein. The repertoire holds 95,000 to 150,000 distinct CDR3 sequences, just under 95% seen once, with about 0.19% in the top ten. In contrast to the negatively isolated CD8+ and CD4+ T cells, TEMRA cells were FACS-enriched.

The V and J genes are TRBV12-3 or TRBV12-4 and TRBJ2-7; D is undetermined. Sequencing was performed on CD8+ T cells from PBMCs. This receptor was obtained from a human donor with Susac syndrome. The CDR3 loop reads CASSSWGYEQYF. As DNA, the CDR3 is TGTGCCAGCAGTTCTTGGGGATACGAGCAGTACTTC.